This is a list of T cell receptor beta chains from one sample in a study of blood T cell repertoires in COVID-19. The data were produced by immunoSEQ multiplex PCR, yet TCRdb's version contains in-frame clones alone and is incomplete. The table has 300,000 to 400,000 clones, 88% seen once. Input material: peripheral blood. The receptor source for this set is a woman in her fifties or sixties with active or convalescent COVID-19. Both conserved end residues are part of each CDR3. D genes are given only for firm matches. Not all rows give a size; the values are once, few, many and, for expanded clones, a class.

v_call: TRBV5-1; clone_size: -; d_call: -; j_call: TRBJ2-2; cdr3_nt: TGCGCCAGCAGCTTACAAACCGGGGAGCTGTTTTTT; cdr3_aa: CASSLQTGELFF
v_call: TRBV9; clone_size: -; d_call: TRBD2; j_call: TRBJ2-7; cdr3_nt: TGTGCCAGCAGCCACTCGGAGGCTAGCGGGAGGAGCTCCTACGAGCAGTACTTC; cdr3_aa: CASSHSEASGRSSYEQYF
v_call: TRBV3-1/TRBV3-2; clone_size: -; d_call: TRBD2; j_call: TRBJ2-1; cdr3_nt: TGTGCCAGCAGCCAATACTTGGGGACTAGCGGGAGCAATGAGCAGTTCTTC; cdr3_aa: CASSQYLGTSGSNEQFF
v_call: TRBV18; clone_size: -; d_call: -; j_call: TRBJ2-6; cdr3_nt: TGTGCCAGCTCACCAAGTTTAGCTGGGGCCAACGTCCTGACTTTC; cdr3_aa: CASSPSLAGANVLTF
v_call: TRBV3-1/TRBV3-2; clone_size: -; d_call: -; j_call: TRBJ1-2; cdr3_nt: TGTGCCAGCAGCCTCCAGGGCACAGAAACATTCTATGGCTACACCTTC; cdr3_aa: CASSLQGTETFYGYTF
v_call: TRBV19; clone_size: -; d_call: -; j_call: TRBJ1-2; cdr3_nt: TGTGCCAGTATGGGAGGGGGGTTCATCGAGGCGCATGGCTACACCTTC; cdr3_aa: CASMGGGFIEAHGYTF
v_call: TRBV7-9; clone_size: -; d_call: TRBD1; j_call: TRBJ1-5; cdr3_nt: TGTGCCAGCGGCGCAGGGGGCTCTCAGCCCCAGCATTTT; cdr3_aa: CASGAGGSQPQHF
v_call: TRBV7-3; clone_size: -; d_call: -; j_call: TRBJ1-1; cdr3_nt: TGTGCCAGCAGCCCTATAAGTGGCACTGAAGCTTTCTTT; cdr3_aa: CASSPISGTEAFF
v_call: TRBV6-5; clone_size: -; d_call: -; j_call: TRBJ1-2; cdr3_nt: TGTGCCAGCAGTTTCCAGGGGAGCTATGGCTACACCTTC; cdr3_aa: CASSFQGSYGYTF
v_call: TRBV6-5; clone_size: once; d_call: -; j_call: TRBJ1-1; cdr3_nt: TGTGCCAGCAATTTTGACAGGAACACTGAAGCTTTCTTT; cdr3_aa: CASNFDRNTEAFF
v_call: TRBV5-1; clone_size: -; d_call: TRBD1; j_call: TRBJ2-1; cdr3_nt: TGCGCCAGCAGCCCGGACAGGAGCTCCTACAATGAGCAGTTCTTC; cdr3_aa: CASSPDRSSYNEQFF
v_call: TRBV5-1; clone_size: -; d_call: -; j_call: TRBJ2-3; cdr3_nt: TGCGCCAGCAGCTCGGGACTTAACACAGATACGCAGTATTTT; cdr3_aa: CASSSGLNTDTQYF
v_call: TRBV7-2; clone_size: -; d_call: -; j_call: TRBJ1-2; cdr3_nt: TGTGCCAGCAGCCTCGACTTCTATGGCTACACCTTC; cdr3_aa: CASSLDFYGYTF
v_call: TRBV10-3; clone_size: -; d_call: TRBD2; j_call: TRBJ2-7; cdr3_nt: TGTGCCATCAGCGTCTCGGGGGGGACTATCTCTCGCGAGCAGTACTTC; cdr3_aa: CAISVSGGTISREQYF
v_call: TRBV4-3; clone_size: -; d_call: TRBD1; j_call: TRBJ2-2; cdr3_nt: TGCGCCAGCAGCCAAGGGGACAGGACAACCGGGGAGCTGTTTTTT; cdr3_aa: CASSQGDRTTGELFF
v_call: TRBV5-5; clone_size: -; d_call: TRBD1; j_call: TRBJ1-5; cdr3_nt: TGTGCCAGCAGCCTAGCCGGGACAGGGAGAGCGCGACAGCCCCAGCATTTT; cdr3_aa: CASSLAGTGRARQPQHF
v_call: TRBV19; clone_size: -; d_call: -; j_call: TRBJ1-5; cdr3_nt: TGTGCCAGTAATTGGCAGTTATTGAGCAATCAGCCCCAGCATTTT; cdr3_aa: CASNWQLLSNQPQHF
v_call: TRBV5-1; clone_size: -; d_call: -; j_call: TRBJ1-4; cdr3_nt: TGCGCCAGCAGCTTTAGTTCCGCAACTAATGAAAAACTGTTTTTT; cdr3_aa: CASSFSSATNEKLFF
v_call: TRBV27; clone_size: -; d_call: -; j_call: TRBJ1-2; cdr3_nt: TGTGCCAGCAGCCCCCTTCGAGTAAACTATGGCTACACCTTC; cdr3_aa: CASSPLRVNYGYTF
v_call: TRBV5-6; clone_size: once; d_call: TRBD1; j_call: TRBJ2-7; cdr3_nt: TGTGCCAGCAGCTCCCGGGACAGGGCTACCTACGAGCAGTACTTC; cdr3_aa: CASSSRDRATYEQYF
v_call: TRBV2; clone_size: -; d_call: -; j_call: TRBJ2-1; cdr3_nt: TGTGCCAGCAGTGGGCGACAGGGGAGGGATGAGCAGTTCTTC; cdr3_aa: CASSGRQGRDEQFF